This section outlines one T cell receptor beta chain sequence together with its context. This sample stems from a study of shared clonotypes between healthy human individuals. The table came from immunoSEQ multiplex PCR; TCRdb's copy has only in-frame clones and leaves some out. The table includes about 2 million clones, about 94% detected once. Germline V gene data show CDR1 as MDHEN and CDR2 as SYDVKM. V shed 4 bases and J 0 bases; nucleotides not matched to a gene: 6. The CDR3 spans 17 residues. CD8 cells regarded as naive lacked CD45RO, were positively chosen for CCR7, and omitted terminally differentiated effector memory CD45RA+ cells.

This receptor was obtained from a man aged 18 to 30 in good health. What was sequenced was naive CD8+ T cells sorted from blood. The rearrangement uses TRBV28 and TRBJ2-1; TRBD2 aligns across 10 bases. CDR3 amino acids: CASSSRTSGSSYNEQFF. The CDR3 region has the DNA TGTGCCAGCAGTTCAAGGACTAGCGGCTCCTCCTACAATGAGCAGTTCTTC.